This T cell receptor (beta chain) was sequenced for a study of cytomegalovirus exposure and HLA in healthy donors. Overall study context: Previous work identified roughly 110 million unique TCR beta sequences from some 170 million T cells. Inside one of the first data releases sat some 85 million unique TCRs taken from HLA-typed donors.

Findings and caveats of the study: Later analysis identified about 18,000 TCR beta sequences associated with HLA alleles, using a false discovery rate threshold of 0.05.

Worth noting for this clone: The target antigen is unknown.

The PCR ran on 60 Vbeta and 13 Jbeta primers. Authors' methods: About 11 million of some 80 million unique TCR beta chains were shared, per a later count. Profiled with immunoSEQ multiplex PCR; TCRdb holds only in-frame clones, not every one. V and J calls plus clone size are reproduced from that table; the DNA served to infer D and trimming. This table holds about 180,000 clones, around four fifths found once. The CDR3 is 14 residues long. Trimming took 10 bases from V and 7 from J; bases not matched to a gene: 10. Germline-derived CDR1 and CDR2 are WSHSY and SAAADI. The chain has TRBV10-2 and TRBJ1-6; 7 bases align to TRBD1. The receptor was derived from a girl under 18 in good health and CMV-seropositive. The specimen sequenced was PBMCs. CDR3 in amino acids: CATDSGTANSPLHF. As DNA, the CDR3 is TGCGCCACCGACTCCGGGACAGCAAATTCACCCCTCCACTTT.